The 25 T cell receptor beta chains in this list originate from one sample, sequenced in a study of cytomegalovirus exposure and HLA in healthy donors. The data were produced by immunoSEQ multiplex PCR, yet TCRdb's version contains in-frame clones alone and is incomplete. The sample records 130,000 or so clones, 85% to 90% being singletons. The sample consisted of PBMCs. Receptors were obtained from a man aged 30-40 years in good health and CMV-seronegative.

This chain connects TRBV19 to TRBJ1-1, with 8 positions matching TRBD1. The CDR3 extends over 15 amino acids. Germline V lookup: CDR1 LNHDA, CDR2 SQIVND (reference sequence). Germline trimming cut 3 bases from V and 5 bases from J; bases unmatched to any gene: 8. The CDR3 DNA sequence: TGTGCCAGTAGTATCGTCGTCAGGGGGCGAACTGAAGCTTTCTTT. Amino acids: CASSIVVRGRTEAFF.

This clone was counted a single time. The V gene is TRBV5-1, the J gene TRBJ1-1; maybe TRBD1 (6 bases). Per germline, CDR1 SGHRS and CDR2 YFSETQ. Deletions cut 2 bases from V and 8 bases from J, with 19 bases between. The length of the CDR3 is 15 residues. CDR3 in amino acids: CASSFSSGTPPEAFF. The CDR3 DNA reads as TGCGCCAGCAGCTTCTCATCCGGGACACCCCCGGAAGCTTTCTTT.

The rearrangement uses TRBV18 and TRBJ2-1; D uncertain. V was pared by 6 bases and J by 5 bases, with 11 bases between. The CDR3 consists of 13 residues. Germline V gives CDR1 KGHSH, CDR2 LQKENI. The CDR3 region is CASSMASNNEQFF. As DNA, the CDR3 is TGTGCCAGCTCGATGGCTTCCAACAATGAGCAGTTCTTC.

The genes are TRBV5-1 and TRBJ1-2; tentative D call: TRBD1 (6 bases). The V gene lost 0 bases and the J gene lost 4 bases, with 19 bases spanning the gap. Germline V gene lookup returns CDR1 SGHRS and CDR2 YFSETQ. CDR3 length: 17 amino acids. This CDR3 reads CASSLDSSGARVYGYTF. The CDR3, as DNA: TGCGCCAGCAGCTTGGACTCATCAGGGGCAAGGGTCTATGGCTACACCTTC. Supplemented by reference TRBV5-1 and TRBJ1-2, the full variable domain reads KAGVTQTPRYLIKTRGQQVTLSCSPISGHRSVSWYQQTPGQGLQFLFEYFSETQRNKGNFPGRFSGRQFSNSRSEMNVSTLELGDSALYLCASSLDSSGARVYGYTFGSGTRLTVV.

The CDR3 DNA reads as TGTGCCACCAGCAGTTTACCGGGACACTTCTCTGGGGCCAACGTCCTGACTTTC. It translates to CATSSLPGHFSGANVLTF. The genes are TRBV15 and TRBJ2-6; TRBD1 is a possible D gene (6 bases). Germline V CDR1 and CDR2: LNHNV, YYDKDF (reference sequence). V was shortened by 3 bases and J by 0 bases, with 15 bases between the two germline ends. CDR3 length equals 18 residues.

This clone is a singleton in its sample. The V and J genes are TRBV9 and TRBJ1-4; D perhaps matches TRBD1 (6 bases). There are 17 residues in the CDR3. Germline V gives CDR1 SGDLS, CDR2 YYNGEE. Trimming cost V 0 bases and J 0 bases, with 12 bases left between them. As DNA, the CDR3 is TGTGCCAGCAGCGTAGGAAGGGAGGGGGCAACTAATGAAAAACTGTTTTTT. As protein: CASSVGREGATNEKLFF.

In its sample, this clone was seen a few times. The J gene is TRBJ1-6, the V gene TRBV4-2; D is ambiguous. The CDR3 runs to 13 residues. The ends were cut back, 1 base at V and 7 bases at J, with 5 bases in the middle. Germline CDR1 reads LGHNA; CDR2 reads YNFKEQ. The CDR3 region has the DNA TGTGCCAGCAGCCAAGTTCAAAATTCACCCCTCCACTTT. It is translated as CASSQVQNSPLHF.

This chain uses TRBV11-2 with TRBJ2-3; TRBD1 matches 7 bases. Trimming at V came to 2 bases and at J to 0 bases, leaving 2 bases not matched to a gene. Germline values: CDR1 SGHAT, CDR2 FQNNGV. This CDR3 comprises 15 residues. The CDR3 region is CASSLRDRSTDTQYF. The CDR3 DNA sequence: TGTGCCAGCAGCTTAAGGGACAGAAGCACAGATACGCAGTATTTT.

This chain joins TRBV5-5 and TRBJ1-6; D might be TRBD1 (6 bases). The CDR3 extends over 15 amino acids. Trimming cost V 4 bases and J 9 bases, with 17 bases left between them. CDR1 is SGHKS, CDR2 YYEKEE, per germline (reference sequence). CDR3 in DNA: TGTGCCAGCAGCCCGCGGACAGCTTCTGGTTCACCCCTCCACTTT. Amino acid sequence: CASSPRTASGSPLHF.

This clone was counted a few times. The chain recombines TRBV7-6 with TRBJ1-6, with D perhaps matching TRBD1 (5 bases). CDR1 and CDR2 from the germline V gene are SGHVS and FNYEAQ. V was shortened by 3 bases and J by 6 bases, with 9 bases between the two germline ends. The CDR3 totals 14 residues. DNA of the CDR3: TGTGCCAGCAGCTTCAGACAGCTTAATTCACCCCTCCACTTT. Translation: CASSFRQLNSPLHF.

The V gene is TRBV7-3, the J gene TRBJ2-5, with a tentative D call TRBD2 (7 bases). This CDR3 comprises 14 residues. V was cut by 5 bases and J by 5 bases, with 15 bases left in between. Germline CDR1 SGHTA, CDR2 FQGTGA. The CDR3 is CASSPWGGQETQYF. The CDR3 DNA is TGTGCCAGCAGCCCGTGGGGGGGGCAGGAGACCCAGTACTTC.

This chain uses TRBV23-1 with TRBJ1-4, with D possibly matching TRBD1 (6 bases). TRBV23-1 is treated as an ORF (open reading frame) with a function not yet certain. The CDR3 contains 17 residues. The germline V and J ends were trimmed by 7 bases and 7 bases, with 25 bases remaining between them. Here the CDR3 DNA reads TGCGCCAGCAATCGGCAGGGGCGCGGCCTCACAAGTGAAAAACTGTTTTTT. It specifies CASNRQGRGLTSEKLFF.

This clone was seen just once. This chain uses TRBV11-2 with TRBJ1-2; the D gene is possibly TRBD1 (5 bases). The CDR3 runs 17 residues. The V and J ends lost 1 base and 8 bases respectively, with 23 bases between them. Germline CDR1 reads SGHAT; CDR2 reads FQNNGV. This chain's CDR3 is CASSLGTGQGTGFGYTF. The DNA of the CDR3 is TGTGCCAGCAGCTTAGGGACCGGACAAGGTACTGGGTTCGGCTACACCTTC. Filled out from reference TRBV11-2 and TRBJ1-2, the complete variable domain reads EAGVAQSPRYKIIEKRQSVAFWCNPISGHATLYWYQQILGQGPKLLIQFQNNGVVDDSQLPKDRFSAERLKGVDSTLKIQPAKLEDSAVYLCASSLGTGQGTGFGYTFGSGTRLTVV.

The V call is TRBV5-1, the J call TRBJ1-1; D perhaps matches TRBD1 (5 bases). In germline, CDR1 is SGHRS, CDR2 YFSETQ. V lost 4 bases, J lost 4 bases, and 23 bases lay in between. The CDR3 consists of 17 residues. CDR3 sequence reads: CASSPGPGGSGITEAFF. In DNA, the CDR3 is TGCGCCAGCAGCCCGGGCCCGGGGGGGAGTGGGATCACTGAAGCTTTCTTT.

The V gene is TRBV27, the J gene TRBJ1-1, with D hard to call. Per germline, CDR1 MNHEY and CDR2 SMNVEV (reference sequence). The V end was cut by 1 base, the J end by 5 bases, with 8 bases between. The CDR3 has 13 amino acids. CDR3 DNA sequence: TGTGCCAGCAGTTTATTAGTTGCGACTGAAGCTTTCTTT. Protein product: CASSLLVATEAFF.

As for this clone: A read error is likely, as this CDR3 ends without the conserved phenylalanine or tryptophan. No DNA is shown, since the ends of the CDR3 on it are uncertain; the CDR3 is the one TCRdb lists. The CDR3 sequence is CAFQSPSGTRSLL. The V gene is TRBV30, the J gene TRBJ1-6; the table assigns TRBD1, which was not confirmed against the DNA. The CDR3 numbers 13 amino acids, ends counted. Germline CDR1 and CDR2: GTSNPN and SVGIG (reference sequence).

The gene calls are TRBV7-2 and TRBJ2-2; 7 bases align to TRBD1. Germline CDR1 is SGHTA and CDR2 is FQGNSA. The junction had 8 bases not matched to a gene; V was cut back by 5 bases and J by 5 bases. This CDR3 has 15 amino acids. In nucleotides, the CDR3 is TGTGCCAGCAGCCCACGACAGGGTGGAACCGGGGAGCTGTTTTTT. It yields the protein CASSPRQGGTGELFF.

The V gene is TRBV6-5, the J gene TRBJ2-2, with a tentative D call TRBD2 (6 bases). The CDR3 has 14 residues. Looked up from germline, CDR1 is MNHEY and CDR2 is SVGAGI. Deletions cut 6 bases from V and 6 bases from J, with 14 bases between. This CDR3 is CASSPGLSSGELFF. CDR3 bases: TGTGCCAGCAGCCCGGGACTTTCTTCCGGGGAGCTGTTTTTT.

The rearrangement uses TRBV27 and TRBJ2-7; TRBD2 agrees at 14 bases. The junction had 4 bases not matched to a gene; V was cut back by 6 bases and J by 0 bases. Germline-derived CDR1 and CDR2 are MNHEY and SMNVEV (reference sequence). This CDR3 is 16 amino acids long. This chain's CDR3 is CASSRTSGGYSYEQYF. The CDR3 bases are TGTGCCAGCAGCCGGACTAGCGGGGGGTACTCCTACGAGCAGTACTTC.

The rearrangement joins TRBV7-6 to TRBJ2-3; perhaps TRBD1 as D (5 bases). Germline CDR1 reads SGHVS; CDR2 reads FNYEAQ. V dropped 5 bases and J dropped 0 bases, with 18 bases sitting between them. The CDR3 length is 17 residues. In nucleotides, the CDR3 is TGTGCCAGCAGCCCCCTCCCAGGACATTCTAGCACAGATACGCAGTATTTT. Protein sequence: CASSPLPGHSSTDTQYF.

The chain uses TRBV5-1 and TRBJ2-1, with D maybe TRBD2 (6 bases). Germline V gives CDR1 SGHRS, CDR2 YFSETQ. The CDR3 spans 13 residues. V lost 0 bases to trimming and J lost 15 bases, with 16 bases between them. CDR3 amino acids: CASSLEVAGILFF. Here the CDR3 DNA reads TGCGCCAGCAGCTTGGAGGTGGCGGGGATACTGTTCTTC.

The chain recombines TRBV2 with TRBJ2-6; D is ambiguous. The CDR3 totals 14 residues. In germline, CDR1 is SNHLY, CDR2 FYNNEI. V was shortened by 8 bases and J by 2 bases, with 10 bases between the two germline ends. This CDR3 is CASRVNPGANVLTF. As DNA, the CDR3 is TGTGCCAGCCGGGTGAACCCTGGGGCCAACGTCCTGACTTTC.

V is TRBV5-1 and J is TRBJ2-7; TRBD2 matches 9 bases. V was clipped by 4 bases and J by 0 bases; unmatched bases: 14. CDR3 length: 18 amino acids. The V gene's germline CDR1 is SGHRS and CDR2 YFSETQ. CDR3 in amino acids: CASSRGGRASGVSYEQYF. The CDR3 region has the DNA TGCGCCAGCAGCCGGGGCGGTAGGGCTAGCGGGGTCTCCTACGAGCAGTACTTC.

This clone was picked up one time. Other nucleotide sequences in the sample specify the same CDR3. The chain couples TRBV7-9 to TRBJ2-7, with TRBD1 identical over 11 bases. Trimming took 3 bases from V and 2 from J; bases not matched to a gene: 0. The V gene's germline CDR1 is SEHNR and CDR2 FQNEAQ (reference sequence). The CDR3 covers 14 residues. The DNA for the CDR3 is TGTGCCAGCAGCTTGGGACAGGGGGCCTACGAGCAGTACTTC. Its translation: CASSLGQGAYEQYF.

The chain has TRBV7-9 and TRBJ1-2; 9 bases are a match to TRBD1. CDR3 length equals 14 residues. In germline, CDR1 is SEHNR, CDR2 FQNEAQ (reference sequence). The V gene end was trimmed by 5 bases and the J gene end by 4 bases; junction bases not matched to a gene: 5. As DNA, the CDR3 is TGTGCCAGCAGCCAGGACAGGGGCGGCTATGGCTACACCTTC. This translates into CASSQDRGGYGYTF.